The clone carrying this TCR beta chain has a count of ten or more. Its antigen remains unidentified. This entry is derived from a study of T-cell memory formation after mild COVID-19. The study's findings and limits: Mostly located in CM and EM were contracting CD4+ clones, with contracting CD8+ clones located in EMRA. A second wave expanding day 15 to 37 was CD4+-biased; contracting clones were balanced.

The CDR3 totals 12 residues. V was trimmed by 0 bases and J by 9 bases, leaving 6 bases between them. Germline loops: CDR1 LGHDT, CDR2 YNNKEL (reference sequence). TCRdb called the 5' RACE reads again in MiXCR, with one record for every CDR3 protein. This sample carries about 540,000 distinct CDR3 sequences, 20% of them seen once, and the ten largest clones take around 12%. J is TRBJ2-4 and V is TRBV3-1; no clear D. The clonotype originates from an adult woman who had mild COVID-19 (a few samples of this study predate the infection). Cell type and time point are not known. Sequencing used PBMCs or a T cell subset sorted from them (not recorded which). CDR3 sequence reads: CASSQDIGIQYF. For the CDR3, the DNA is TGTGCCAGCAGCCAAGATATAGGCATTCAGTACTTC.